This TCR beta chain comes out of a study of cytomegalovirus exposure and HLA in healthy donors. CDR3 length equals 13 residues. Germline V CDR1 and CDR2: SGHVS, FQNEAQ. V lost 4 bases, J lost 3 bases, and 3 bases stayed unmatched. Vbeta (60) and Jbeta (13) primers were used in the PCR. Profiled with immunoSEQ multiplex PCR; TCRdb holds only in-frame clones, not every one. This sample has some 130,000 clones; around 75% occur once, and the top ten carry about 2.9%. The chain links TRBV7-8 to TRBJ2-7, with 7 bases that match TRBD1. The sample comprised PBMCs. The sequence derives from a man aged 35 to 55 in good health and CMV-seronegative. The CDR3 loop reads CASSYGQVYEQYF. The DNA of the CDR3 is TGTGCCAGCAGCTACGGACAGGTCTACGAGCAGTACTTC.